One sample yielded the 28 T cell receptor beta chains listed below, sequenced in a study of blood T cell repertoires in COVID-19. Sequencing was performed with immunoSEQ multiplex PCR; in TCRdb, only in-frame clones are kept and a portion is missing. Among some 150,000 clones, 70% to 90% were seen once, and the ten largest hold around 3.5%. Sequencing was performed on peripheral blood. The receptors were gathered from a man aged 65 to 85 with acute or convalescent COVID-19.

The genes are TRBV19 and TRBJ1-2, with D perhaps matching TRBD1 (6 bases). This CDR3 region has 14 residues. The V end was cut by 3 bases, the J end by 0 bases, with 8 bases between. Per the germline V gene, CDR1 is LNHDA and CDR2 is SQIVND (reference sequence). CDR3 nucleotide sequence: TGTGCCAGTAGTATTGGACAGACTAACTATGGCTACACCTTC. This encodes CASSIGQTNYGYTF.

The CDR3 loop is CASSVEEGSYNEQFF. The DNA for the CDR3 is TGTGCCAGCAGCGTAGAGGAGGGTTCCTACAATGAGCAGTTCTTC. The chain recombines TRBV9 with TRBJ2-1; maybe TRBD2 (6 bases). The CDR3 has 15 amino acids. Trimming stripped 0 bases from V and 1 base from J, with 8 bases between. Germline V gives CDR1 SGDLS, CDR2 YYNGEE.

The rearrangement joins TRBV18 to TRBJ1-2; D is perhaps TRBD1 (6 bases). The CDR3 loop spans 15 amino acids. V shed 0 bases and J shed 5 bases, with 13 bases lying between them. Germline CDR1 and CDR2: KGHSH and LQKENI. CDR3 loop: CASSPPTGQTYGYTF. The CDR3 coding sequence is TGTGCCAGCTCACCACCGACCGGACAGACGTATGGCTACACCTTC.

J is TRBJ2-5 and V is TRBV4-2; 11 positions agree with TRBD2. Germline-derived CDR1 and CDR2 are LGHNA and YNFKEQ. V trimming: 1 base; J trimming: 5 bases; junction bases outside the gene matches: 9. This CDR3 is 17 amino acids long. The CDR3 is CASSQVLAGGQSETQYF. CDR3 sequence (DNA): TGTGCCAGCAGCCAAGTGTTAGCGGGAGGGCAGTCCGAGACCCAGTACTTC.

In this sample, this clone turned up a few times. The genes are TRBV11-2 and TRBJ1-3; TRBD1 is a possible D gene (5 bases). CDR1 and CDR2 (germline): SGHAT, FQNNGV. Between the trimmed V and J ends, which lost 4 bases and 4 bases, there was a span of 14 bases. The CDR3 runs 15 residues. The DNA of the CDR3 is TGTGCCAGCAGCTCGGACACCGGGTTAGGAAACACCATATATTTT. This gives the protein CASSSDTGLGNTIYF.

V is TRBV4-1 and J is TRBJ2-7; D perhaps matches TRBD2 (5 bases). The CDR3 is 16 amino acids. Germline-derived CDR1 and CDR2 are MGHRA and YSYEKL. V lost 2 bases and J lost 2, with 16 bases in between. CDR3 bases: TGCGCCAGCAGCCAAATCGCGGGTTTTAGAGCCTACGAGCAGTACTTC. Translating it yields CASSQIAGFRAYEQYF.

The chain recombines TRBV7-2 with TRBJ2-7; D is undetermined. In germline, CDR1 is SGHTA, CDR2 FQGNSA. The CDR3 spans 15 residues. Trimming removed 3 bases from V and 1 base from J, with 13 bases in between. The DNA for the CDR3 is TGTGCCAGCAGCTTTGACTCTCCGAGTTCCTACGAGCAGTACTTC. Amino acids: CASSFDSPSSYEQYF.

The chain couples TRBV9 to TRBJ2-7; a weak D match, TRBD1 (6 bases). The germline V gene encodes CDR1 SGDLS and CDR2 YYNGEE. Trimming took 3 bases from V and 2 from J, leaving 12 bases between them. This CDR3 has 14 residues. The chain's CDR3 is CASSGPGHPYEQYF. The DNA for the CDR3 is TGTGCCAGCAGCGGCCCGGGACACCCCTACGAGCAGTACTTC. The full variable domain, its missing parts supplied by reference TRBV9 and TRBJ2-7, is DSGVTQTPKHLITATGQRVTLRCSPRSGDLSVYWYQQSLDQGLQFLIQYYNGEERAKGNILERFSAQQFPDLHSELNLSSLELGDSALYFCASSGPGHPYEQYFGPGTRLTVT.

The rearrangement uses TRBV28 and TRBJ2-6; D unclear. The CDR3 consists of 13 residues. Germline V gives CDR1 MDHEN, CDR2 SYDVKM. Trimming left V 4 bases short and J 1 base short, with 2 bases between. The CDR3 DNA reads TGTGCCAGCAGTTCGTCTGGGGCCAACGTCCTGACTTTC. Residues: CASSSSGANVLTF.

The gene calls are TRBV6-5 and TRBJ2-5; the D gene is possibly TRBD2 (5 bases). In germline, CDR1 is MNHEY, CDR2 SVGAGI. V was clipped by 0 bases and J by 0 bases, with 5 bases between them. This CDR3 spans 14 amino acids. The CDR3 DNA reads TGTGCCAGCAGTTACTCGAGGGACCAAGAGACCCAGTACTTC. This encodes CASSYSRDQETQYF.

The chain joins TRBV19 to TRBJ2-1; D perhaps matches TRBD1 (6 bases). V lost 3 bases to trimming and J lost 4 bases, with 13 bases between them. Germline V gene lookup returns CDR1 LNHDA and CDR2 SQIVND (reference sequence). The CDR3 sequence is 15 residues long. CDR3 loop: CASSITRGKYNEQFF. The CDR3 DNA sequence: TGTGCCAGTAGTATTACCAGGGGAAAATACAATGAGCAGTTCTTC.

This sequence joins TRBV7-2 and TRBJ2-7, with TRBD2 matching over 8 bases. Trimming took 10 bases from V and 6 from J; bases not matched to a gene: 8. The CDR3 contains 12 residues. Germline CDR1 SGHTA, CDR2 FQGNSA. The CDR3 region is CATGGLESEQYF. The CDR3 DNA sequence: TGTGCCACTGGGGGACTAGAGAGCGAGCAGTACTTC.

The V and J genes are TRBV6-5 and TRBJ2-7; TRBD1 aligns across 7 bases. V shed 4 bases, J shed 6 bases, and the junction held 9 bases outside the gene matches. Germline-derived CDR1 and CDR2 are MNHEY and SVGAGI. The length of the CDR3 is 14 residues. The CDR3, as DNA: TGTGCCAGCAGTTCCAACATCGACAGGGTCGAGCAGTACTTC. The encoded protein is CASSSNIDRVEQYF.

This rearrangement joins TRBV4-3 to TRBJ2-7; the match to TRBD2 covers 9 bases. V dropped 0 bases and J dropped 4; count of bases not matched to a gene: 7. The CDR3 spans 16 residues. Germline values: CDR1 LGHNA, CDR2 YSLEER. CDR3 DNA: TGCGCCAGCAGCCAAGATAGGCTAGCGGGAAGATACGAGCAGTACTTC. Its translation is CASSQDRLAGRYEQYF.

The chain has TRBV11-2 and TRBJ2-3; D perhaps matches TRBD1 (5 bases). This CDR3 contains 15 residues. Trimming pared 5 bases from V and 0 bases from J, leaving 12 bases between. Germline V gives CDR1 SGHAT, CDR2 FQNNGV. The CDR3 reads CASSPRQRSTDTQYF. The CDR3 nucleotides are TGTGCCAGCAGCCCTCGACAGCGAAGCACAGATACGCAGTATTTT. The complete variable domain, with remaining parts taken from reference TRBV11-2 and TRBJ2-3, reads EAGVAQSPRYKIIEKRQSVAFWCNPISGHATLYWYQQILGQGPKLLIQFQNNGVVDDSQLPKDRFSAERLKGVDSTLKIQPAKLEDSAVYLCASSPRQRSTDTQYFGPGTRLTVL.

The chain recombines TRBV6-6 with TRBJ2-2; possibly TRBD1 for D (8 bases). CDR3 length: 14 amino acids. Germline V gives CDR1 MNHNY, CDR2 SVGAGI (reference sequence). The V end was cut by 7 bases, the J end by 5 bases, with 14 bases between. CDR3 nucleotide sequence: TGTGCCAGCATTGGACAGGGAGGGACCGGGGAGCTGTTTTTT. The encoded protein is CASIGQGGTGELFF.

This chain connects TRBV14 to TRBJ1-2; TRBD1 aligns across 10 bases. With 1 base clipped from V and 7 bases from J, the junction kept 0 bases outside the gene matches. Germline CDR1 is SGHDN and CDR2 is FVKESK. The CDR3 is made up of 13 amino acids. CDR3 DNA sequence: TGTGCCAGCAGCCAAGGGACAGGGGGTGGCTACACCTTC. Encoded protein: CASSQGTGGGYTF. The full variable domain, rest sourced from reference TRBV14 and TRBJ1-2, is EAGVTQFPSHSVIEKGQTVTLRCDPISGHDNLYWYRRVMGKEIKFLLHFVKESKQDESGMPNNRFLAERTGGTYSTLKVQPAELEDSGVYFCASSQGTGGGYTFGSGTRLTVV.

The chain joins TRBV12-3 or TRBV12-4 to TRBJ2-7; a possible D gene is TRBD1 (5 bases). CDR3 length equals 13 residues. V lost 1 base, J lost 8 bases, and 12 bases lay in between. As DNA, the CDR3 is TGTGCCAGCAGTTTAGACCAGCAGGGTAAGCAGTACTTC. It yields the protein CASSLDQQGKQYF.

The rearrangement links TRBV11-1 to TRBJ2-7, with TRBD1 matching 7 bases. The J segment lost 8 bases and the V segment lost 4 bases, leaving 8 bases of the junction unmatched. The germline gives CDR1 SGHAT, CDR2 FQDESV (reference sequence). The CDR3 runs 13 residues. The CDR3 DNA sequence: TGTGCCAGCAGCTCTGAAAAGGACAGGCAGCAGTACTTC. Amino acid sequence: CASSSEKDRQQYF.

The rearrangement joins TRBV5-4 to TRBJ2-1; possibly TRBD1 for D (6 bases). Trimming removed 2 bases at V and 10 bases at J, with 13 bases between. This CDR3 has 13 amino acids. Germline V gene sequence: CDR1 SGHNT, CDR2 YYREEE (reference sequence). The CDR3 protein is CASSLDPRGEQFF. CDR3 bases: TGTGCCAGCAGCTTAGACCCCAGGGGCGAGCAGTTCTTC.

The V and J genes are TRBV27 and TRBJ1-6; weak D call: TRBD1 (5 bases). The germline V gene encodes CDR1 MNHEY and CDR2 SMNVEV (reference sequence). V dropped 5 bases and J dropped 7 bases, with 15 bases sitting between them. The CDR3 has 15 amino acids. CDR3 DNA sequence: TGTGCCAGCAGTCCGCTGGGAGGGACGAATTCACCCCTCCACTTT. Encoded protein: CASSPLGGTNSPLHF.

DNA of the CDR3: TGTGCCAGCAGCCAAGTAACGGGACTCACAGATACGCAGTATTTT. This gives the protein CASSQVTGLTDTQYF. The chain carries TRBV14 and TRBJ2-3, with D tentatively TRBD2 (6 bases). Germline assignment: CDR1 SGHDN and CDR2 FVKESK. The length of the CDR3 is 15 residues. Trimming removed 1 base at V and 2 bases at J, with 10 bases between.

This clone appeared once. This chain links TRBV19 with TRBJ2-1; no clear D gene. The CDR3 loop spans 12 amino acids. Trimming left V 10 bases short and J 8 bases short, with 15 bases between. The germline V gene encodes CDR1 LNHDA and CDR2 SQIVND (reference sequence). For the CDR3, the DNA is TGTGCCACTCGCCCCGAGGAGCATGAGCAGTTCTTC. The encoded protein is CATRPEEHEQFF.

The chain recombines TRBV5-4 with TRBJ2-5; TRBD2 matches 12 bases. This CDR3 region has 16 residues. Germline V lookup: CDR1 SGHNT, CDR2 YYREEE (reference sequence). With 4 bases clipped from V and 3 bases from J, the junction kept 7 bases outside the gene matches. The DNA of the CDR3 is TGTGCCAGCAGCGAATCTAGCGGGGGGGCCAAAGAGACCCAGTACTTC. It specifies CASSESSGGAKETQYF.

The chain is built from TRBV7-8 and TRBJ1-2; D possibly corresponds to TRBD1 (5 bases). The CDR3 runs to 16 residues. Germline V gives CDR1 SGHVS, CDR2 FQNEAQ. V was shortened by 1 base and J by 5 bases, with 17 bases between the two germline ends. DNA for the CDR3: TGTGCCAGCAGCTTAGAATTGGCGGGGGGAGGGTATGGCTACACCTTC. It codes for CASSLELAGGGYGYTF.

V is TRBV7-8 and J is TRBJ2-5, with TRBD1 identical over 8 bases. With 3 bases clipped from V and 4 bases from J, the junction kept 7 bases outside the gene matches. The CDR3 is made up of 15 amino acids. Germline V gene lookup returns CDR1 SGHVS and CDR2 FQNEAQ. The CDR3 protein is CASSLTGVLGETQYF. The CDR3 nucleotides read TGTGCCAGCAGCTTGACAGGGGTCCTGGGAGAGACCCAGTACTTC.

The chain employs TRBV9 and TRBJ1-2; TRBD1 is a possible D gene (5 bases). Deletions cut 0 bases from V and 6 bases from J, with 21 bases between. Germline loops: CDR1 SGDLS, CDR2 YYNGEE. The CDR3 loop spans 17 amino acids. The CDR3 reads CASSVVSAGTSRDGYTF. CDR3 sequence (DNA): TGTGCCAGCAGCGTAGTTTCAGCCGGAACTTCCAGGGATGGCTACACCTTC.

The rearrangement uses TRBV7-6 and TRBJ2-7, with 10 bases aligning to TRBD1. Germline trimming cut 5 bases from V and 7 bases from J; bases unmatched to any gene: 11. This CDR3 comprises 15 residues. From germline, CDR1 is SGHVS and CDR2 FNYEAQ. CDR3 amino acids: CASSPSAGQGSEQYF. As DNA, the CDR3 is TGTGCCAGCAGCCCCTCGGCGGGACAGGGGTCGGAGCAGTACTTC.